This T cell receptor (beta chain) was recovered during a study of beta chain features in type 1 diabetes. This clone occurred a few times. Its antigen remains unknown. Sequenced material consisted of expressed TCRB transcripts (all of the isolated RNA was reverse transcribed). Some clones are missing from TCRdb's copy, which holds only in-frame ones; the method was immunoSEQ multiplex PCR. The sample carries about 150,000 clones, around a tenth recorded once. Trimming cost V 3 bases and J 6 bases; bases outside gene matches: 8. Germline V lookup: CDR1 MDHEN, CDR2 SYDVKM. The CDR3 consists of 14 residues. Study conclusions and caveats: People with Type 1 diabetes carried modestly yet significantly shorter TCRB CDR3s in all four CD4+ subsets. PCR may have favored shorter templates equally in patients and controls.

This TCR came from a man aged 25 to 45 with type 1 diabetes. Sequencing was performed on central memory CD4+ T cells from blood. V is TRBV28 and J is TRBJ2-7; 7 positions match TRBD2. The CDR3 loop reads CASSLSGRIREQYF. In nucleotides, the CDR3 is TGTGCCAGCAGTTTGTCCGGGAGGATACGCGAGCAGTACTTC.